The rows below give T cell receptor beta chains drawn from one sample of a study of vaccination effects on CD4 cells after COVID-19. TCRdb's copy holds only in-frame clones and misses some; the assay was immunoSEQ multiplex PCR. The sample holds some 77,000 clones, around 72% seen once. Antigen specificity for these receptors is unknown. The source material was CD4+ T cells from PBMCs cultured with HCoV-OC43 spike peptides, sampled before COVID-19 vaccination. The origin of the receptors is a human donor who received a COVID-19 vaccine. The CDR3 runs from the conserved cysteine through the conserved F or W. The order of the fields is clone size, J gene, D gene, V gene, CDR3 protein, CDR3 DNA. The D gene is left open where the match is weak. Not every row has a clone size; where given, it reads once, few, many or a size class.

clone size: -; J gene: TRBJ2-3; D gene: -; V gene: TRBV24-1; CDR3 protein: CATSDRSVTTNEGVSTDTQYF; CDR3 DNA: TGTGCCACCAGTGATCGGAGCGTAACAACTAATGAGGGTGTTAGCACAGATACGCAGTATTTT
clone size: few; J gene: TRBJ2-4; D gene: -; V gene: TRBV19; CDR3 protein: CASSVPGALAKNIQYF; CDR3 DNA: TGTGCCAGTAGCGTTCCAGGGGCCCTAGCCAAAAACATTCAGTACTTC
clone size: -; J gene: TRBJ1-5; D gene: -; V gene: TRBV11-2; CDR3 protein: CASSSAGEINQPQHF; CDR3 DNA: TGTGCCAGCAGCTCGGCAGGTGAGATCAATCAGCCCCAGCATTTT
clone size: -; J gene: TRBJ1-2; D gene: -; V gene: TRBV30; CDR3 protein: CAWSRDYGYTF; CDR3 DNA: TGTGCCTGGAGCAGGGACTATGGCTACACCTTC
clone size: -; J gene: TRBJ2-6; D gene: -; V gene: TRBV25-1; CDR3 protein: CASSESLRGANVLTF; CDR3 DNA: TGTGCCAGCAGTGAGTCCTTAAGGGGGGCCAACGTCCTGACTTTC
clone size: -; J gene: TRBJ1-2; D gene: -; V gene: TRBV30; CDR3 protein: CAWSVRGATYGYTF; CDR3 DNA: TGTGCCTGGAGTGTACGAGGGGCCACGTATGGCTACACCTTC
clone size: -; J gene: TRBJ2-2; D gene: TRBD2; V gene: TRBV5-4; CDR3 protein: CASSPGLAGANTGELFF; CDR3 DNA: TGTGCCAGCAGCCCGGGACTAGCGGGGGCCAACACCGGGGAGCTGTTTTTT
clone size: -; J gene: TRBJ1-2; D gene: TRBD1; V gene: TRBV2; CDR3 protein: CASEQGRDYGYTF; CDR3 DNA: TGTGCCAGCGAACAGGGGAGGGACTATGGCTACACCTTC
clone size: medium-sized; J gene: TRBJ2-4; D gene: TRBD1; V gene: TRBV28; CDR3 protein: CASSLPGSGGNIQYF; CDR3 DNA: TGTGCCAGCAGTTTGCCGGGGTCAGGGGGAAACATTCAGTACTTC
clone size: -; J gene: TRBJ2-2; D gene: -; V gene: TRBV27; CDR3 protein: CASSLLGTLTGELFF; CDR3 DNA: TGTGCCAGCAGTTTATTGGGCACACTCACCGGGGAGCTGTTTTTT
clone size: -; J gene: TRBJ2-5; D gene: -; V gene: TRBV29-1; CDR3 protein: CSVLHVKETQYF; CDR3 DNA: TGCAGCGTTCTACACGTAAAAGAGACCCAGTACTTC
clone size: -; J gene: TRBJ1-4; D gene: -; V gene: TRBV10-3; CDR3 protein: CAIRPGSDEKLFF; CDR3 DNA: TGTGCCATCAGGCCAGGGTCGGATGAAAAACTGTTTTTT
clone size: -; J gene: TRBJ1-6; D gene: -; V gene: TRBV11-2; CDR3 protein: CASSLASGGRSPLHF; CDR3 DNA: TGTGCCAGCAGCTTAGCCAGCGGGGGACGTTCACCCCTCCACTTT
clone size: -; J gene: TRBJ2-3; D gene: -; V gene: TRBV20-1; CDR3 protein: CSASIQSTDTQYF; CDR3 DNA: TGCAGTGCTAGTATACAGAGCACAGATACGCAGTATTTT
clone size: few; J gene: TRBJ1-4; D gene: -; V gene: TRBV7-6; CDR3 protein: CASSLAGARGEKLFF; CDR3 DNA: TGTGCCAGCAGCTTAGCAGGGGCACGGGGAGAAAAACTGTTTTTT